Included here is one TCR beta chain sequence, with context. The antigen remains undetermined. The CDR3 extends over 19 amino acids. The germline gives CDR1 SGHDT, CDR2 YYEEEE. Trimming at V came to 3 bases and at J to 1 base, leaving 17 bases not matched to a gene. It was the approximately 130-subject validation cohort, separate from the approximately 620-subject first cohort, to which the donors belonged. The record originates from a study of cytomegalovirus exposure and HLA in healthy donors. Across the study: The roughly 670 first-cohort repertoires shared a platform with the 120 or so validation repertoires, as reported in a later analysis. Findings and caveats of the study: Listed as cytomegalovirus-associated were 164 TCR beta chains. Clusters of TCRs from the first cohort tended to co-occur in the roughly 120 validation repertoires (as a later analysis found).

TCRdb keeps only in-frame clones here, not all; method: immunoSEQ multiplex PCR. The repertoire holds tens of thousands of clones, 80% to 90% seen once, with around 1.7% in the top ten. The rearrangement links TRBV5-6 to TRBJ1-1; the match to TRBD1 covers 8 bases. The receptor was derived from a woman under 30 in good health and CMV-seronegative. Material: PBMCs. The CDR3 nucleotides are TGTGCCAGCAGCTATTTATTCATCGCCGGGGGACAGGAGAACACTGAAGCTTTCTTT. This codes for CASSYLFIAGGQENTEAFF.